Listed here is a single T cell receptor beta chain. PCR used 60 Vbeta primers and 13 Jbeta primers. Profiling relied on immunoSEQ multiplex PCR, and the TCRdb table lists in-frame clones only, not all of them. The table includes tens of thousands of clones, about 77% detected once. This sample stems from a study of cytomegalovirus exposure and HLA in healthy donors. The TCR sequence derives from a male donor in good health and CMV-seropositive. The sequencing input was PBMCs.

The CDR3 nucleotides are TGTGCCAGCAGCGTAGGAGGAGCGGATCCCTACGAGCAGTACTTC. Its protein product is CASSVGGADPYEQYF. J is TRBJ2-7 and V is TRBV9; the D gene is possibly TRBD2 (5 bases). CDR1 is SGDLS, CDR2 YYNGEE, per germline. The CDR3 is 15 amino acids. The ends were cut back, 0 bases at V and 2 bases at J, with 12 bases in the middle.